These 26 T cell receptor beta chains were sequenced from one sample in a study of response to subunit inactivated influenza vaccine. TCRdb processed the RT-PCR reads anew with MiXCR; each CDR3 protein has one entry. The sample yields approximately 500,000 distinct CDR3 sequences, 13% seen once. Sequenced here: PBMCs from blood, sampled roughly 6 weeks after vaccination. These receptors were collected from a man aged 45-65 years who received an inactivated influenza vaccine.

This clonotype came up a few times. The rearrangement uses TRBV11-2 and TRBJ1-3; unclear D gene. V lost 1 base to trimming and J lost 9 bases, with 13 bases between them. Per the germline V gene, CDR1 is SGHAT and CDR2 is FQNNGV. The CDR3 consists of 14 residues. CDR3 DNA: TGTGCCAGCAGCTTAGGAAGAGGCGGTGGCACCATATATTTT. It codes for CASSLGRGGGTIYF.

Only a few counts were recorded for this clonotype. The V call is TRBV7-2, the J call TRBJ2-7; possibly TRBD1 or TRBD2 for D (5 bases each). The CDR3 sequence is 16 residues long. Germline assignment: CDR1 SGHTA and CDR2 FQGNSA. V was shortened by 0 bases and J by 2 bases, with 14 bases between the two germline ends. The CDR3 reads CASSLAPSRDPYEQYF. The CDR3 DNA reads TGTGCCAGCAGCTTAGCGCCCTCACGGGACCCCTACGAGCAGTACTTC. Complete variable domain (other parts from reference TRBV7-2 and TRBJ2-7): GAGVSQSPSNKVTEKGKDVELRCDPISGHTALYWYRQSLGQGLEFLIYFQGNSAPDKSGLPSDRFSAERTGGSVSTLTIQRTQQEDSAVYLCASSLAPSRDPYEQYFGPGTRLTVT.

This clonotype occurred many times. V usage is TRBV20-1 and J usage is TRBJ2-1; TRBD2 matches at 11 bases. V lost 6 bases to trimming and J lost 6 bases; unmatched junction nucleotides: 7. CDR3 size: 14 residues. Germline V CDR1 and CDR2: DFQATT, SNEGSKA (reference sequence). The CDR3 protein is CSAPLGLAVNEQFF. The CDR3 coding sequence is TGCAGTGCGCCCCTGGGACTAGCGGTCAATGAGCAGTTCTTC.

This clonotype was counted ten times or more. The chain couples TRBV28 to TRBJ1-3; no reliable D call. V gave up 5 bases and J gave up 5 bases, with 10 bases separating them. The CDR3 runs 13 residues. CDR1 and CDR2 from the germline V gene are MDHEN and SYDVKM. The CDR3: CASSPPGRNTIYF. The CDR3, as DNA: TGTGCCAGCAGTCCACCGGGCCGAAACACCATATATTTT.

This clonotype was counted between two and nine times. The V and J genes are TRBV20-1 and TRBJ2-7; 10 nucleotides match TRBD2. Germline V gives CDR1 DFQATT, CDR2 SNEGSKA (reference sequence). With 5 bases clipped from V and 0 bases from J, the junction kept 4 bases outside the gene matches. This CDR3 comprises 14 residues. CDR3 residues: CSAGGLADSYEQYF. Here the CDR3 DNA reads TGCAGTGCTGGAGGACTAGCGGACTCCTACGAGCAGTACTTC.

V and J are TRBV5-6 and TRBJ2-1; tentatively, D is TRBD1 (6 bases). The V end was cut by 0 bases, the J end by 5 bases, with 15 bases between. From germline, CDR1 is SGHDT and CDR2 YYEEEE. There are 16 residues in the CDR3. CDR3 residues: CASSLVGQGSDNEQFF. Here the CDR3 DNA reads TGTGCCAGCAGCTTGGTAGGGCAGGGGAGCGACAATGAGCAGTTCTTC.

This clonotype was counted only a few times. This chain links TRBV6-1 with TRBJ2-2; 7 positions agree with TRBD1. Germline loops: CDR1 MNHNS, CDR2 SASEGT. The V gene end was trimmed by 5 bases and the J gene end by 5 bases; junction bases not matched to a gene: 5. The CDR3 covers 14 residues. The CDR3 DNA reads as TGTGCCAGCAGTCGACAGGGTCAGACCGGGGAGCTGTTTTTT. It is translated as CASSRQGQTGELFF.

The genes are TRBV4-3 and TRBJ2-2; 8 bases are a match to TRBD2. The J segment lost 4 bases and the V segment lost 0 bases, leaving 7 bases of the junction unmatched. CDR1 and CDR2 from the germline V gene are LGHNA and YSLEER. CDR3 length: 17 residues. The DNA of the CDR3 is TGCGCCAGCAGCCAAGATCTAGCGGGTTACGGCACCGGGGAGCTGTTTTTT. It yields the protein CASSQDLAGYGTGELFF.

A note on this clonotype: Being one base from a much bigger clone, this may be a read error. The chain carries TRBV6-5 and TRBJ2-7; 10 bases are a match to TRBD1. Germline CDR1 reads MNHEY; CDR2 reads SVGAGI. The CDR3 runs to 15 residues. The V gene end was trimmed by 4 bases and the J gene end by 4 bases; junction bases not matched to a gene: 7. The CDR3 sequence: CASSFSTGQGYEQYF. For the CDR3, the DNA is TGTGCCAGCAGTTTCTCGACGGGACAGGGGTACGAGCAGTACTTC.

The chain combines TRBV3-1 with TRBJ2-3, with D perhaps matching TRBD1 or TRBD2 (5 bases each). The V end was cut by 3 bases, the J end by 2 bases, with 15 bases between. The CDR3 has 16 amino acids. Germline values: CDR1 LGHDT, CDR2 YNNKEL (reference sequence). The CDR3 is CASSHGASFYTDTQYF. The CDR3 coding sequence is TGTGCCAGCAGCCACGGGGCTAGCTTTTACACAGATACGCAGTATTTT.

In this sample, this clonotype turned up a few times. This chain's CDR3 is CASSQEIEGMTEAFF. As DNA, the CDR3 is TGTGCCAGCAGCCAAGAAATAGAGGGGATGACTGAAGCTTTCTTT. This chain connects TRBV14 to TRBJ1-1; D is perhaps TRBD1 (5 bases). V gave up 0 bases and J gave up 5 bases, with 13 bases separating them. Germline V gives CDR1 SGHDN, CDR2 FVKESK. This CDR3 has 15 residues.

This clonotype was counted at least ten times. The J gene is TRBJ2-1, the V gene TRBV5-4; 15 positions agree with TRBD2. J was trimmed by 4 bases and V by 0 bases; bases with no gene match: 8. The V gene's germline CDR1 is SGHNT and CDR2 YYREEE (reference sequence). The CDR3 totals 19 residues. The CDR3 DNA sequence: TGTGCCAGCAGCTTGGTTCTTTGGGGACTAGCGGGGGGTTACAATGAGCAGTTCTTC. Its translation is CASSLVLWGLAGGYNEQFF.

This clonotype was observed at least ten times. This sequence joins TRBV7-8 and TRBJ2-5, with 9 bases lining up with TRBD2. Trimming took 2 bases from V and 3 from J; bases not matched to a gene: 7. CDR3 length: 16 amino acids. Germline assignment: CDR1 SGHVS and CDR2 FQNEAQ. Here the CDR3 DNA reads TGTGCCAGCAGCTTAAGTTCTAGCGGGACCAAAGAGACCCAGTACTTC. Residues: CASSLSSSGTKETQYF.

Ten or more counts support this clonotype. This chain links TRBV12-3 or TRBV12-4 with TRBJ1-1; 7 bases fit TRBD1. V lost 5 bases to trimming and J lost 4 bases; unmatched junction nucleotides: 4. This CDR3 spans 13 amino acids. In nucleotides, the CDR3 is TGTGCCAGCAGTACAGGGGCGGCCACTGAAGCTTTCTTT. Amino acids: CASSTGAATEAFF.

Points on this clonotype: A much larger clone sits a single nucleotide away, making a read error possible. V usage is TRBV3-1 and J usage is TRBJ2-1, with a possible D match to TRBD2 (6 bases). The V gene's germline CDR1 is LGHDT and CDR2 YNNKEL (reference sequence). The V end was cut by 4 bases, the J end by 5 bases, with 18 bases between. This CDR3 is 16 amino acids long. The CDR3 DNA follows: TGTGCCAGCAGCCGAGAACTAGCTCGTAGCCACAATGAGCAGTTCTTC. The encoded protein is CASSRELARSHNEQFF.

The V gene is TRBV20-1, the J gene TRBJ2-7; weak D call: TRBD2 (5 bases). V dropped 6 bases and J dropped 2 bases, with 14 bases sitting between them. The CDR3 extends over 13 amino acids. CDR1 is DFQATT and CDR2 is SNEGSKA in the germline V gene (reference sequence). The CDR3 region has the DNA TGCAGTGCGGCGACCCCGACTACCTACGAGCAGTACTTC. Encoded protein: CSAATPTTYEQYF.

A few counts support this clonotype. The chain has TRBV6-1 and TRBJ2-2, with D perhaps matching TRBD2 (5 bases). CDR1 and CDR2 (germline): MNHNS, SASEGT. The V and J ends lost 5 bases and 3 bases respectively, with 7 bases between them. This CDR3 spans 13 amino acids. CDR3 sequence: CASSRGYTGELFF. CDR3 DNA: TGTGCCAGCAGTCGAGGGTACACCGGGGAGCTGTTTTTT.

This chain links TRBV7-9 with TRBJ2-5; D is possibly TRBD1 (5 bases). Germline CDR1 SEHNR, CDR2 FQNEAQ (reference sequence). This CDR3 region has 16 residues. V was cut by 5 bases and J by 0 bases, with 16 bases left in between. The CDR3 DNA follows: TGTGCCAGCAGCGGACCACCAAGGGGTAACCAAGAGACCCAGTACTTC. Encoded protein: CASSGPPRGNQETQYF. The whole variable domain, filled in from reference TRBV7-9 and TRBJ2-5, reads DTGVSQNPRHKITKRGQNVTFRCDPISEHNRLYWYRQTLGQGPEFLTYFQNEAQLEKSRLLSDRFSAERPKGSFSTLEIQRTEQGDSAMYLCASSGPPRGNQETQYFGPGTRLLVL.

V is TRBV6-1 and J is TRBJ1-2; 8 bases fit TRBD1. Germline lookup yields CDR1 MNHNS and CDR2 SASEGT. CDR3 length: 15 residues. Trimming took 1 base from V and 5 from J; bases not matched to a gene: 6. This CDR3 reads CASSEDRGTRYGYTF. CDR3 nucleotides: TGTGCCAGCAGTGAAGACAGGGGGACGCGATATGGCTACACCTTC.

The chain recombines TRBV4-3 with TRBJ2-2, with D possibly being TRBD1 (5 bases). The germline V gene encodes CDR1 LGHNA and CDR2 YSLEER. This CDR3 spans 12 amino acids. Deletions cut 5 bases from V and 8 bases from J, with 9 bases between. CDR3 sequence: CASSTNRGELFF. The CDR3, as DNA: TGCGCCAGCAGCACGAACAGGGGGGAGCTGTTTTTT.

This chain connects TRBV29-1 to TRBJ1-2; D is ambiguous. Trimming removed 6 bases from V and 3 bases from J, with 23 bases in between. The CDR3 contains 16 residues. From germline, CDR1 is SQVTM and CDR2 ANQGSEA. Here the CDR3 DNA reads TGCAGCGTCGCTTTACTTACTCGAACAGTGGACTATGGCTACACCTTC. Translation gives CSVALLTRTVDYGYTF.

This chain joins TRBV10-3 and TRBJ1-3, with D hard to call. The CDR3 extends over 15 amino acids. CDR1 and CDR2 (germline): ENHRY, SYGVKD. V lost 0 bases to trimming and J lost 6 bases, with 12 bases between them. DNA for the CDR3: TGTGCCATCAGTGAGTCGGGGTCCACAGAAAACACCATATATTTT. Translating it yields CAISESGSTENTIYF.

The V gene is TRBV29-1, the J gene TRBJ2-3; TRBD2 aligns across 7 bases. This CDR3 comprises 15 residues. Germline V gene sequence: CDR1 SQVTM, CDR2 ANQGSEA. Germline trimming cut 3 bases from V and 5 bases from J; bases unmatched to any gene: 11. CDR3 in DNA: TGCAGCGTTGAGCCCCCGGGAGGCATGATAGATACGCAGTATTTT. Its protein is CSVEPPGGMIDTQYF.

This clonotype has only a few counts. As DNA, the CDR3 is TGTGCCAGCAGCTTAGATTTCGGTGATACGCAGTATTTT. Encoded protein: CASSLDFGDTQYF. The V gene is TRBV11-3, the J gene TRBJ2-3; no clear D gene. The CDR3 covers 13 residues. CDR1 is SGHNT and CDR2 is YENEEA in the germline V gene. Trimming stripped 0 bases from V and 6 bases from J, with 7 bases between. The full variable domain, with the rest looked up from reference TRBV11-3 and TRBJ2-3, is EAGVVQSPRYKIIEKKQPVAFWCNPISGHNTLYWYLQNLGQGPELLIRYENEEAVDDSQLPKDRFSAERLKGVDSTLKIQPAELGDSAVYLCASSLDFGDTQYFGPGTRLTVL.

The sample holds a few counts of this clonotype. The chain links TRBV2 to TRBJ2-7, with D possibly TRBD1 on 6 matching bases. Germline V gives CDR1 SNHLY, CDR2 FYNNEI. CDR3 length: 12 amino acids. V lost 6 bases and J lost 6, with 12 bases in between. CDR3 DNA: TGTGCCAGCAGCCTGCGCAGGGGCGAGCAGTACTTC. Its protein product is CASSLRRGEQYF.

This clonotype was picked up many times. V is TRBV24-1 and J is TRBJ2-1; 8 bases fit TRBD1. J lost 6 bases, V lost 2 bases, and 5 bases had no gene match. CDR1 and CDR2 from the germline V gene are KGHDR and SFDVKD. This CDR3 spans 15 amino acids. The CDR3 sequence: CATSDWDRSGNEQFF. CDR3 nucleotides: TGTGCCACCAGTGATTGGGACAGGTCAGGCAATGAGCAGTTCTTC.